This T cell receptor (beta chain) was sequenced in a study of T cells in Graves' hyperthyroidism and ophthalmopathy. With 8 bases clipped from V and 1 base from J, the junction kept 2 bases outside the gene matches. CDR3 length: 14 amino acids. CDR1 and CDR2 from the germline V gene are SGHAT and FQDESV (reference sequence). There were TCR beta CDR3 regions amplified from RNA transcripts. When the TCR CDR3 underwent first-round RT-PCR, the HTBI primer set was used. TCRdb processed the multiplex PCR reads anew with MiXCR; each CDR3 protein has one entry. Of fewer than 400,000 distinct CDR3 sequences listed, about 25% were seen once; the top ten hold about 73%. PBMCs were collected from an approximately 9.5 ml volume of fresh peripheral blood.

The sequence derives from a man between 50 and 59 years old with Graves' hyperthyroidism. The sequencing input was blood. The chain carries TRBV11-1 and TRBJ2-2; 9 bases match TRBD1. This chain's CDR3 is CASGTGLNTGELFF. The CDR3 DNA is TGTGCCAGCGGGACAGGGTTGAACACCGGGGAGCTGTTTTTT.